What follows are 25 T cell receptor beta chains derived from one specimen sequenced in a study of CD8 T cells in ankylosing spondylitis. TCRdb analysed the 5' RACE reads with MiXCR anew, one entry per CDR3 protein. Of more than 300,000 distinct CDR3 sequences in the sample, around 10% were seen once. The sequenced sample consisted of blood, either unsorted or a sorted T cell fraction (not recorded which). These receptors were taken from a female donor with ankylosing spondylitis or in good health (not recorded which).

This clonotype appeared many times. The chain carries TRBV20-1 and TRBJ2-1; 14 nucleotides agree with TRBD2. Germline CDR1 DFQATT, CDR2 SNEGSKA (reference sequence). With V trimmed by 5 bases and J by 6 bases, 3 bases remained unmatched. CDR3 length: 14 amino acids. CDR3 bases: TGCAGTGCTCCCGGGACTAGCGGGGGCAATGAGCAGTTCTTC. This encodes CSAPGTSGGNEQFF.

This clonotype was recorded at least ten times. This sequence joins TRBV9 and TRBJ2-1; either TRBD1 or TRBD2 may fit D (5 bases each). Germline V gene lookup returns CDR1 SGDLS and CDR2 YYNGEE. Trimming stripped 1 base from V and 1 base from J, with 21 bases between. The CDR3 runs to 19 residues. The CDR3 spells CASSVFDDSTSPSYNEQFF. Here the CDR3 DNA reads TGTGCCAGCAGCGTATTCGACGACAGTACTAGTCCGTCCTACAATGAGCAGTTCTTC. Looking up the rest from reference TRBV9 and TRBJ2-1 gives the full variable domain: DSGVTQTPKHLITATGQRVTLRCSPRSGDLSVYWYQQSLDQGLQFLIQYYNGEERAKGNILERFSAQQFPDLHSELNLSSLELGDSALYFCASSVFDDSTSPSYNEQFFGPGTRLTVL.

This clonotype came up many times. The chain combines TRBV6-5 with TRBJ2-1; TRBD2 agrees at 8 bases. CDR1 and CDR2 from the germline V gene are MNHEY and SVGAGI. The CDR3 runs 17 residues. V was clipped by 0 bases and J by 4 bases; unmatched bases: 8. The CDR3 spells CASSYSNLAGSYNEQFF. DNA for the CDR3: TGTGCCAGCAGTTACTCGAATCTAGCGGGTAGTTACAATGAGCAGTTCTTC.

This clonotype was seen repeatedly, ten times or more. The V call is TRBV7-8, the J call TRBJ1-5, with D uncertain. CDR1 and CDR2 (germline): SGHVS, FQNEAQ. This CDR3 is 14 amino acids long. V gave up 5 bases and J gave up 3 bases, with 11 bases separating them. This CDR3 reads CASSILDLNQPQHF. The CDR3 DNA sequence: TGTGCCAGCAGCATCCTCGACCTCAATCAGCCCCAGCATTTT.

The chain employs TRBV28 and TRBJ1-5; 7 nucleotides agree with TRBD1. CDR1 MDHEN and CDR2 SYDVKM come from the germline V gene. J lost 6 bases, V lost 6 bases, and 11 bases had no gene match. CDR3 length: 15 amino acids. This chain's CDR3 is CASRHDRDVIQPQHF. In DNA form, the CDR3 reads TGTGCCAGCAGGCATGACAGGGACGTTATTCAGCCCCAGCATTTT. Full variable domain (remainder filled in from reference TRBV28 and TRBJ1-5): DVKVTQSSRYLVKRTGEKVFLECVQDMDHENMFWYRQDPGLGLRLIYFSYDVKMKEKGDIPEGYSVSREKKERFSLILESASTNQTSMYLCASRHDRDVIQPQHFGDGTRLSIL.

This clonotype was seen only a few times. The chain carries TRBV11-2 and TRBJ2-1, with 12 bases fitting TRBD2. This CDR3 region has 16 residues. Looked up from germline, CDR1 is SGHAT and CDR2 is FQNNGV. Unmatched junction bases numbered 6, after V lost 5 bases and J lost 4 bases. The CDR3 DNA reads TGTGCCAGCAGCCGACGGACTAGCGGGAATTACAATGAGCAGTTCTTC. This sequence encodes CASSRRTSGNYNEQFF. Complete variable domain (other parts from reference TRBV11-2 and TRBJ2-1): EAGVAQSPRYKIIEKRQSVAFWCNPISGHATLYWYQQILGQGPKLLIQFQNNGVVDDSQLPKDRFSAERLKGVDSTLKIQPAKLEDSAVYLCASSRRTSGNYNEQFFGPGTRLTVL.

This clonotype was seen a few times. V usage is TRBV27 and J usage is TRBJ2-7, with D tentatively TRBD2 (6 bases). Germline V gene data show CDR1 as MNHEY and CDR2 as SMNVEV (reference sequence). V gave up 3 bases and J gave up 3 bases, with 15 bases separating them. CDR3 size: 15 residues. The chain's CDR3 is CASSFRGSGDYEQYF. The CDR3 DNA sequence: TGTGCCAGCAGTTTTCGAGGATCGGGGGACTACGAGCAGTACTTC.

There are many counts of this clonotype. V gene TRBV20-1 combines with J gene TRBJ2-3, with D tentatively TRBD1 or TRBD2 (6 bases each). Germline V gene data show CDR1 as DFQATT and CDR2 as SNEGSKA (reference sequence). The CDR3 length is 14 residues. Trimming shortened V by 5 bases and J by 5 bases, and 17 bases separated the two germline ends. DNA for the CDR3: TGCAGTGCTCCATTGACGGGGGCAGGAGATACGCAGTATTTT. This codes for CSAPLTGAGDTQYF.

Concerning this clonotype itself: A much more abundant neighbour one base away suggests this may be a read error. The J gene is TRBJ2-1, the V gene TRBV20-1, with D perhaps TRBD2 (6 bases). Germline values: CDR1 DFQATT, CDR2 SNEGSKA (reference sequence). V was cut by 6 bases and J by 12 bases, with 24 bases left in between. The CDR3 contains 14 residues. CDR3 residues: CSAPQAGFESRQFF. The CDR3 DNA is TGCAGTGCCCCACAAGCGGGTTTTGAGTCGCGGCAGTTCTTC.

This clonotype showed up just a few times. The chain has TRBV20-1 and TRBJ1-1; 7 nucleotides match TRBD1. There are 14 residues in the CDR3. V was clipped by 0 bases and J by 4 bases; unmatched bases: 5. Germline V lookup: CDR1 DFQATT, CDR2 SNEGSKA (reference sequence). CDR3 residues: CSARDSAGGTEAFF. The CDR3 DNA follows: TGCAGTGCTAGAGATTCGGCAGGGGGCACTGAAGCTTTCTTT.

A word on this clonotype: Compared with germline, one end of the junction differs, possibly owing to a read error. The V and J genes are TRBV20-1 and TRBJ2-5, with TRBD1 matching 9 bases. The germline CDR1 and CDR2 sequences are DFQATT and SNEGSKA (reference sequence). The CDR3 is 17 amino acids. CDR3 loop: CCARSAGTGSFRETQYF. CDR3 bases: TGCTGTGCTAGATCCGCCGGGACAGGGAGTTTTAGAGAGACCCAGTACTTC.

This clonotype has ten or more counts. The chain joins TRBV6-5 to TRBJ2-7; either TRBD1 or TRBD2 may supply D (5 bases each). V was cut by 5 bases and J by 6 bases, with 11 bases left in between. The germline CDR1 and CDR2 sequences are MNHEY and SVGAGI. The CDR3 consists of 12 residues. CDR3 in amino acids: CASSRGTSEQYF. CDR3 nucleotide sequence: TGTGCCAGCAGTCGGGGCACAAGCGAGCAGTACTTC.

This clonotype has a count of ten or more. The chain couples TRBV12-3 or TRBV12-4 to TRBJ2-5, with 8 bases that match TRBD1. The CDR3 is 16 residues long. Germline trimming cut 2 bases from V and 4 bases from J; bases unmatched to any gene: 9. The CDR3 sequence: CASSLLDREIGETQYF. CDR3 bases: TGTGCCAGCAGTTTATTGGACAGGGAGATAGGAGAGACCCAGTACTTC.

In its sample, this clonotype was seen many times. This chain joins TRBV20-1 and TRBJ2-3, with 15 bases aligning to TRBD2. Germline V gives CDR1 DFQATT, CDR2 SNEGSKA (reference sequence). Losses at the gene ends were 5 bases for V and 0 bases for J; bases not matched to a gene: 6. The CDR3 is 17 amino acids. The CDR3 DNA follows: TGCAGTGCTTATGGGACTAGCGGGGGGCTAAGCACAGATACGCAGTATTTT. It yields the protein CSAYGTSGGLSTDTQYF.

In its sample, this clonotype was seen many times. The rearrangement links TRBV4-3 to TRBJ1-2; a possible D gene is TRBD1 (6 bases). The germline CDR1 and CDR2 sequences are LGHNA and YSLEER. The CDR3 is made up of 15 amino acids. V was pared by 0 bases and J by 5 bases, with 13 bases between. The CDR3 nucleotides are TGCGCCAGCAGCCAAGAGCGGGGGGCGGGATATGGCTACACCTTC. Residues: CASSQERGAGYGYTF.

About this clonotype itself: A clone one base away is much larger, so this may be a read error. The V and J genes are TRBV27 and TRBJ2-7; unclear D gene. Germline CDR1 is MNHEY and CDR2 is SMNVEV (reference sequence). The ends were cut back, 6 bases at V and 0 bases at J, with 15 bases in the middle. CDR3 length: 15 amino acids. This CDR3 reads CASSQVQVRSYEQYF. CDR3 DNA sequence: TGTGCCAGCAGCCAAGTCCAGGTCCGCTCCTACGAGCAGTACTTC.

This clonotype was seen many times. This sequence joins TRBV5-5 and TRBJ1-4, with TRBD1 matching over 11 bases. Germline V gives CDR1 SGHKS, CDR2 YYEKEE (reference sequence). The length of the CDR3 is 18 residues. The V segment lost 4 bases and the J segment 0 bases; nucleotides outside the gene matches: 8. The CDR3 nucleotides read TGTGCCAGCAGCATAGCCGGGACAGGGGGTACAACTAATGAAAAACTGTTTTTT. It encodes CASSIAGTGGTTNEKLFF.

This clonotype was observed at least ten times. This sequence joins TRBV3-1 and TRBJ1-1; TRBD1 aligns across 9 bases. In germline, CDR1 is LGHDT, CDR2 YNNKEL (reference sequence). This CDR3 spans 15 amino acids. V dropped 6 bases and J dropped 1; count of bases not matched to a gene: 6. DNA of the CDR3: TGTGCCAGCAGTTCAACGGGACAGGGGAACACTGAAGCTTTCTTT. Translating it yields CASSSTGQGNTEAFF.

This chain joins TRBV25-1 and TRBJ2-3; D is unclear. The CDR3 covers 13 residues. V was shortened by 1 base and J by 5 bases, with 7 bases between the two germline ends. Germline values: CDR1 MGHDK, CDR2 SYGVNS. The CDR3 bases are TGTGCCAGCAGTGAATTTATTAAAGATACGCAGTATTTT. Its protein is CASSEFIKDTQYF. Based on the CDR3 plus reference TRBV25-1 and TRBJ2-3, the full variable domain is EADIYQTPRYLVIGTGKKITLECSQTMGHDKMYWYQQDPGMELHLIHYSYGVNSTEKGDLSSESTVSRIRTEHFPLTLESARPSHTSQYLCASSEFIKDTQYFGPGTRLTVL.

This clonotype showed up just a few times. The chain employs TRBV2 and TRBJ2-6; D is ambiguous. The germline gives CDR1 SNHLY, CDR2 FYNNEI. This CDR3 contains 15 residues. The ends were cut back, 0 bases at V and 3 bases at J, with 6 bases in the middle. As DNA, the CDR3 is TGTGCCAGCAGTGAAGCGGGCAGTGGGGCCAACGTCCTGACTTTC. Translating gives CASSEAGSGANVLTF.

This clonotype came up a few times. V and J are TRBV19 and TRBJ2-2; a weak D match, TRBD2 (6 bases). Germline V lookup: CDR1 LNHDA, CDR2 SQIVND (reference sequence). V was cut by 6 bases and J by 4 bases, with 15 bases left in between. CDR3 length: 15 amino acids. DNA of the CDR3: TGTGCCAGTAGGAGACTAGTCACGGGCACCGGGGAGCTGTTTTTT. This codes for CASRRLVTGTGELFF.

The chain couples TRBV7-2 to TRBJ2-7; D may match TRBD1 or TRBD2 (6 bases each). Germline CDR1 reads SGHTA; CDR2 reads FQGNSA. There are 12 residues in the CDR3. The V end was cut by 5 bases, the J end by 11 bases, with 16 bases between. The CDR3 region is CASSIIGGREYF. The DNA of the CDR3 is TGTGCCAGCAGCATAATCGGGGGCCGTGAGTACTTC.

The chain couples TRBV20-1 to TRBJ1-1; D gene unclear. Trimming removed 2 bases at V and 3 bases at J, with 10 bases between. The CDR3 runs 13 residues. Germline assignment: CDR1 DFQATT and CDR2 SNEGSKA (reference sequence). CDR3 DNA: TGCAGTGCTAGACGACGGACGCACACTGAAGCTTTCTTT. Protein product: CSARRRTHTEAFF.

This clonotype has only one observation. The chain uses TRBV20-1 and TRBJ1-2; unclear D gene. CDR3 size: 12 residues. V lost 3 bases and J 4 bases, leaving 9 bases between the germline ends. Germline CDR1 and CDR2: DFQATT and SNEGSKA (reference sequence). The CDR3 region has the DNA TGCAGTGCTAGGGACGGTATCTATGGCTACACCTTC. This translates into CSARDGIYGYTF.

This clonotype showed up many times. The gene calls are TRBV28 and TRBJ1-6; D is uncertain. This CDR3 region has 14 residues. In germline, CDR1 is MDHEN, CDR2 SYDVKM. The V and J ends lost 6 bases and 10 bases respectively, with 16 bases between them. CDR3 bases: TGTGCCAGCAGCCCCGTCCGTGTGACCTCACCCCTCCACTTT. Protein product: CASSPVRVTSPLHF.